This T cell receptor beta chain was found in a study of HIV-infected patients and healthy controls. All unsorted peripheral T cells were captured because whole blood was used without fractionation. Alpha and beta constant-region primers primed reverse transcription of around 550 ng RNA. Using multiplexing indices, alpha and beta chain libraries were generated apart by chain-specific third strand synthesis. A single primer pair per chain amplified all rearrangements, with per-molecule barcodes. TCRdb re-derived calls from the 5' RACE reads in MiXCR, one entry per CDR3 protein. There are about 15,000 distinct CDR3 sequences in the sample; around 6.7% occur only once, and roughly 8.5% lies in the top ten. Germline CDR1 reads DFQATT; CDR2 reads SNEGSKA (reference sequence). CDR3 length: 13 amino acids. The V end lost 6 bases, the J end lost 4 bases, and 16 bases lay between the germline ends. This clonotype appeared many times.

The sequenced sample consisted of blood. The source of this sequence is an adult in good health. The V and J genes are TRBV20-1 and TRBJ2-7, with D possibly matching TRBD1 (6 bases). The CDR3 region has the DNA TGCAGTGCCTTCGGACAGTCTCCGTACGAGCAGTACTTC. This sequence encodes CSAFGQSPYEQYF.